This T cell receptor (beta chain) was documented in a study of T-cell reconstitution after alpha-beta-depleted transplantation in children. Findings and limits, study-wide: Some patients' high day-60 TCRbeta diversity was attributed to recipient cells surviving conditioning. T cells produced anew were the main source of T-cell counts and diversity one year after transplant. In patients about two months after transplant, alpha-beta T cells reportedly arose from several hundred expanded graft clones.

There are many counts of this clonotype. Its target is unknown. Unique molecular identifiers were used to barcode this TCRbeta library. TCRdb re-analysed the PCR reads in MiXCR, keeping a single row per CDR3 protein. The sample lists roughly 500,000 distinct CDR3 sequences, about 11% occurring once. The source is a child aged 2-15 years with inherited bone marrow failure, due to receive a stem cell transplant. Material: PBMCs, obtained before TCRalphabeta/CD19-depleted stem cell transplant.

The CDR3 spells CSVQTGHTEAFF. CDR3 DNA: TGCAGTGTTCAGACAGGCCACACTGAAGCTTTCTTT. The chain couples TRBV20-1 to TRBJ1-1, with D possibly TRBD1 on 6 matching bases. V was cut by 7 bases and J by 3 bases, with 12 bases left in between. Germline-derived CDR1 and CDR2 are DFQATT and SNEGSKA (reference sequence). This CDR3 spans 12 amino acids.